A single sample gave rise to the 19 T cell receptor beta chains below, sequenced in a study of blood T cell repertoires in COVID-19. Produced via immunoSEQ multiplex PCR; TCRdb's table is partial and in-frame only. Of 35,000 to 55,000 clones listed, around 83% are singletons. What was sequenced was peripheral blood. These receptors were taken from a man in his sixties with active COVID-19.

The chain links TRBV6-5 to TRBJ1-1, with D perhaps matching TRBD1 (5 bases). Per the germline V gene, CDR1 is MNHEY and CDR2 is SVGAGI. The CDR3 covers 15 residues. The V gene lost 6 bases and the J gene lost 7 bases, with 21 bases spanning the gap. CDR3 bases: TGTGCCAGCAGAGGTCAAGGGGCGGGAAATATTGAAGCTTTCTTT. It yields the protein CASRGQGAGNIEAFF.

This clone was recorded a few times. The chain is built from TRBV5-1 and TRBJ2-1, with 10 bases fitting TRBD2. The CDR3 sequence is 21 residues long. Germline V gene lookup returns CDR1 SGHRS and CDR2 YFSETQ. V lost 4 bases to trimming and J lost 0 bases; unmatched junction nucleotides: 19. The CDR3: CASSPTTPGLARASSYNEQFF. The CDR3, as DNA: TGCGCCAGCAGCCCCACCACACCGGGACTAGCGAGGGCGAGCTCCTACAATGAGCAGTTCTTC.

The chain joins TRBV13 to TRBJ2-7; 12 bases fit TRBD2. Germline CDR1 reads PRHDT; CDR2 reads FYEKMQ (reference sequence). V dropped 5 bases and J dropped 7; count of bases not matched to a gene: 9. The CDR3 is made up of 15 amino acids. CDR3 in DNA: TGTGCCAGCAGCAAGACTAGCGGGAGTTTTAGGGAGCAGTACTTC. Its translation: CASSKTSGSFREQYF.

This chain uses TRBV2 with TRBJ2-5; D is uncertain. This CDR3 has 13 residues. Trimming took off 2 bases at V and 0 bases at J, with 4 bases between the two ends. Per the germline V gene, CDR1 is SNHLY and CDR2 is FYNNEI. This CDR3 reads CASSEPNQETQYF. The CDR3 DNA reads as TGTGCCAGCAGTGAACCTAACCAAGAGACCCAGTACTTC.

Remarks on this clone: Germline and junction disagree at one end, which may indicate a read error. CDR3 sequence reads: CSVKTEEGYIF. The CDR3 DNA follows: TGCAGCGTTAAGACAGAAGAAGGCTACATCTTC. This rearrangement joins TRBV29-1 to TRBJ1-2; maybe TRBD1 (5 bases). The CDR3 is made up of 11 amino acids. CDR1 and CDR2 from the germline V gene are SQVTM and ANQGSEA. The full variable domain, rest sourced from reference TRBV29-1 and TRBJ1-2, is SAVISQKPSRDICQRGTSLTIQCQVDSQVTMMFWYRQQPGQSLTLIATANQGSEATYESGFVIDKFPISRPNLTFSTLTVSNMSPEDSSIYLCSVKTEEGYIFGSGTRLTVV.

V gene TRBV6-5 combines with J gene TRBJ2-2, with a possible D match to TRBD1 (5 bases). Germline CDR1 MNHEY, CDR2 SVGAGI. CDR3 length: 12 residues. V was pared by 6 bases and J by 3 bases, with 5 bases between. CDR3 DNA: TGTGCCAGCAGCAGGGACACCGGGGAGCTGTTTTTT. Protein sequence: CASSRDTGELFF.

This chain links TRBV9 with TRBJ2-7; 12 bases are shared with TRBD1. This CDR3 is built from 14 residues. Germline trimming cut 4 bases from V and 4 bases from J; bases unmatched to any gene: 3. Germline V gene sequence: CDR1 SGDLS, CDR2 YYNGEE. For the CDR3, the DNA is TGTGCCAGCAGCATGGGACAGGGGGCTTACGAGCAGTACTTC. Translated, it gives CASSMGQGAYEQYF.

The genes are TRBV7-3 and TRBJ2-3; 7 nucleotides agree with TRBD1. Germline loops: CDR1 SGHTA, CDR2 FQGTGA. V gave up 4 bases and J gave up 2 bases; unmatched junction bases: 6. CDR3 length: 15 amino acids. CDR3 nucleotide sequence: TGTGCCAGCAGCTCCACAGGGGCGGTCACAGATACGCAGTATTTT. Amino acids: CASSSTGAVTDTQYF.

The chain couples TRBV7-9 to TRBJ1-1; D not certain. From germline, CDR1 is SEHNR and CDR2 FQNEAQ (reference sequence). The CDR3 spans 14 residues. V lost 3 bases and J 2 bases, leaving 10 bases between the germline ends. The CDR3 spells CASSFWGVNTEAFF. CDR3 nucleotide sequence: TGTGCCAGCAGCTTCTGGGGAGTAAACACTGAAGCTTTCTTT.

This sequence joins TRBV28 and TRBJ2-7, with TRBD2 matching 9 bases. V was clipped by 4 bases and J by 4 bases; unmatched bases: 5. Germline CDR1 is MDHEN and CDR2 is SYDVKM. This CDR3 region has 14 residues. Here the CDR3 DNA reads TGTGCCAGCAGTTCCACTAGCGGGCTATACGAGCAGTACTTC. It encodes CASSSTSGLYEQYF. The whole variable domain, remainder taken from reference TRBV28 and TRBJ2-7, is DVKVTQSSRYLVKRTGEKVFLECVQDMDHENMFWYRQDPGLGLRLIYFSYDVKMKEKGDIPEGYSVSREKKERFSLILESASTNQTSMYLCASSSTSGLYEQYFGPGTRLTVT.

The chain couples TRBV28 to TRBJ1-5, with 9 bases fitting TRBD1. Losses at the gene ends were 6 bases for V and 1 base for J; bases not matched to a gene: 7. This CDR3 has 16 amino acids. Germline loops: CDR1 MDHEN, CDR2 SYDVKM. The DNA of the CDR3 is TGTGCCAGCAGCAATGGACAGGGGAGCAGCAATCAGCCCCAGCATTTT. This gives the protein CASSNGQGSSNQPQHF. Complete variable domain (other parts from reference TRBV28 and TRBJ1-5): DVKVTQSSRYLVKRTGEKVFLECVQDMDHENMFWYRQDPGLGLRLIYFSYDVKMKEKGDIPEGYSVSREKKERFSLILESASTNQTSMYLCASSNGQGSSNQPQHFGDGTRLSIL.

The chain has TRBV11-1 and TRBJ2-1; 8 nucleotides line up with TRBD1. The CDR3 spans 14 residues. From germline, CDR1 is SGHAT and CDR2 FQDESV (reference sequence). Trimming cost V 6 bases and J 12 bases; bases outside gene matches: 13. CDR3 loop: CASRTGTGGPLQFF. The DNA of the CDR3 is TGTGCCAGCAGAACCGGGACAGGAGGGCCTTTGCAGTTCTTC.

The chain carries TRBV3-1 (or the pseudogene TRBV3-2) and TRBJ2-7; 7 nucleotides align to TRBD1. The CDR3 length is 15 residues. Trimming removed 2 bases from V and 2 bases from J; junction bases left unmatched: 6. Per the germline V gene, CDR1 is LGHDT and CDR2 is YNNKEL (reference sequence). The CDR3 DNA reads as TGTGCCAGCAGCCAAACAGGGGTTGGTACCTACGAGCAGTACTTC. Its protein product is CASSQTGVGTYEQYF.

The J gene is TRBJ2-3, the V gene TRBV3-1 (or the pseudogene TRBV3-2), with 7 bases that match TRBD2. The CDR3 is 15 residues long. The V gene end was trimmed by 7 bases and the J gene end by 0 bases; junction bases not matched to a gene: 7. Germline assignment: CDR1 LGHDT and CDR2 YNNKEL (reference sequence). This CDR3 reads CASTLAGLSTDTQYF. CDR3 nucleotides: TGTGCCAGCACCTTAGCGGGCCTTAGCACAGATACGCAGTATTTT.

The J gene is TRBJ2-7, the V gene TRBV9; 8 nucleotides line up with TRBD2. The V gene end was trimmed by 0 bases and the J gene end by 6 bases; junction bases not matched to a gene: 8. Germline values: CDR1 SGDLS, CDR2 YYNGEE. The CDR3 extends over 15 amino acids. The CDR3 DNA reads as TGTGCCAGCAGCGTAGGGAGCGGGAGTAGGGGCGAGCAGTACTTC. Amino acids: CASSVGSGSRGEQYF. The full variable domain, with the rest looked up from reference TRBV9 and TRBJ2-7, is DSGVTQTPKHLITATGQRVTLRCSPRSGDLSVYWYQQSLDQGLQFLIQYYNGEERAKGNILERFSAQQFPDLHSELNLSSLELGDSALYFCASSVGSGSRGEQYFGPGTRLTVT.

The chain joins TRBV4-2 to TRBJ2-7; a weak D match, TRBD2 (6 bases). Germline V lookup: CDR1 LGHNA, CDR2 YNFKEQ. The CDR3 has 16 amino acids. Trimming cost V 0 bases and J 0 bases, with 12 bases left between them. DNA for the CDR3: TGTGCCAGCAGCCAAGAGGAGGGCCAGAGCTCCTACGAGCAGTACTTC. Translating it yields CASSQEEGQSSYEQYF.

CDR3 region: CASRGTGYNEQFF. CDR3 bases: TGCGCCAGCAGAGGGACTGGATACAATGAGCAGTTCTTC. The chain recombines TRBV4-1 with TRBJ2-1; a possible D gene is TRBD2 (6 bases). The CDR3 sequence is 13 residues long. The germline V gene encodes CDR1 MGHRA and CDR2 YSYEKL. V lost 6 bases and J 4 bases, leaving 10 bases between the germline ends.

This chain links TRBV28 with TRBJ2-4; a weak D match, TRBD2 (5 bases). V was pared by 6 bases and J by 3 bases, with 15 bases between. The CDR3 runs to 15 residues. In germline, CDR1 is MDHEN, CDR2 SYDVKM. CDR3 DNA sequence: TGTGCCAGCAGCCTCGCGGGTAACGTCAAAAACATTCAGTACTTC. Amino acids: CASSLAGNVKNIQYF.

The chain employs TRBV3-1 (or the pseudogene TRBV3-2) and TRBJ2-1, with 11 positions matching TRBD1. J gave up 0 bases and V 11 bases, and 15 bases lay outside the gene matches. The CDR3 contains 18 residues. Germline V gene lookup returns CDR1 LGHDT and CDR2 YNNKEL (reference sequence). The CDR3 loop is CALRSDRGPKSSYNEQFF. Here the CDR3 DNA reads TGTGCCCTGCGGTCGGACAGGGGGCCAAAGAGCTCCTACAATGAGCAGTTCTTC.